The 30 T cell receptor beta chains listed next were all sequenced from one sample in a study of T cell repertoires in cytomegalovirus infection. TCRdb passed the reads through MiXCR, listing each CDR3 protein once. The sample carries tens of thousands of distinct CDR3 sequences, over 15% recorded once. For these receptors, no antigen is known. The sample consisted of CD8+ T cells from cultured PBMCs, taken from culture after CMV antigen stimulation. The receptors derive from a human donor in good health (CMV status not recorded). Some clones in this sample may be carry-over from other donors' samples.

This chain joins TRBV7-8 and TRBJ1-1, with 8 positions matching TRBD1. Trimming took 3 bases from V and 5 from J; bases not matched to a gene: 11. There are 16 residues in the CDR3. Germline loops: CDR1 SGHVS, CDR2 FQNEAQ. The CDR3 sequence: CASSLRAGGKGTEAFF. The CDR3 nucleotides read TGTGCCAGCAGCTTGAGGGCAGGGGGCAAGGGTACTGAAGCTTTCTTT.

The J gene is TRBJ1-1, the V gene TRBV7-9, with D perhaps TRBD1 (5 bases). The CDR3 has 15 residues. The ends were cut back, 0 bases at V and 2 bases at J, with 10 bases in the middle. Germline V CDR1 and CDR2: SEHNR, FQNEAQ (reference sequence). CDR3 coding DNA: TGTGCCAGCAGCTTAGCGCACCAGGGTAACACTGAAGCTTTCTTT. The encoded protein is CASSLAHQGNTEAFF.

The chain carries TRBV3-1 and TRBJ1-2; D remains ambiguous. CDR3 length: 13 amino acids. The V and J ends lost 2 bases and 6 bases respectively, with 10 bases between them. CDR1 is LGHDT and CDR2 is YNNKEL in the germline V gene (reference sequence). The CDR3 coding sequence is TGTGCCAGCAGCCAATCGGCGTTGGATGGCTACACCTTC. Protein product: CASSQSALDGYTF. The variable domain in full, with the rest retrieved from reference TRBV3-1 and TRBJ1-2, is DTAVSQTPKYLVTQMGNDKSIKCEQNLGHDTMYWYKQDSKKFLKIMFSYNNKELIINETVPNRFSPKSPDKAHLNLHINSLELGDSAVYFCASSQSALDGYTFGSGTRLTVV.

The V call is TRBV9, the J call TRBJ2-2; no clear D. The V and J ends lost 3 bases and 6 bases respectively, with 3 bases between them. The CDR3 length is 11 residues. CDR1 SGDLS and CDR2 YYNGEE come from the germline V gene. The chain's CDR3 is CASSGAGELFF. The CDR3 DNA reads as TGTGCCAGCAGCGGGGCCGGGGAGCTGTTTTTT.

This clonotype was counted a few times. The J gene is TRBJ2-5, the V gene TRBV7-6; D remains ambiguous. The CDR3 runs 15 residues. With 4 bases removed from V and 2 bases from J, the gap between germline ends came to 14 bases. The germline V gene has CDR1 SGHVS and CDR2 FNYEAQ. This CDR3 reads CASSSSQAVQETQYF. The CDR3 DNA sequence: TGTGCCAGCAGCTCATCTCAGGCAGTACAAGAGACCCAGTACTTC.

This clonotype has only a few counts. The chain couples TRBV7-9 to TRBJ2-1; 11 bases line up with TRBD1. Per the germline V gene, CDR1 is SEHNR and CDR2 is FQNEAQ (reference sequence). This CDR3 is 16 amino acids long. J gave up 10 bases and V 5 bases, and 13 bases lay outside the gene matches. The DNA of the CDR3 is TGTGCCAGCAGCCCACCCGGACAGGGGGCGCGGGAGGAGCAGTTCTTC. This translates into CASSPPGQGAREEQFF.

This chain joins TRBV6-1 and TRBJ2-2; weak D call: TRBD1 (5 bases). V was cut by 11 bases and J by 6 bases, with 19 bases left in between. The CDR3 length is 14 residues. The V gene's germline CDR1 is MNHNS and CDR2 SASEGT. CDR3 residues: CAGTRAGQAGELFF. In DNA form, the CDR3 reads TGTGCCGGCACGCGCGCAGGGCAGGCCGGGGAGCTGTTTTTT.

This clonotype came up a few times. The rearrangement links TRBV4-3 to TRBJ2-1; TRBD2 matches at 12 bases. V lost 3 bases and J lost 4; bases outside the gene matches: 4. Germline assignment: CDR1 LGHNA and CDR2 YSLEER. The CDR3 spans 16 residues. The CDR3 bases are TGCGCCAGCAGCCAGACTAGCGGGAGCAAATACAATGAGCAGTTCTTC. Translated, it gives CASSQTSGSKYNEQFF.

In this sample, this clonotype turned up once. The chain employs TRBV4-3 and TRBJ2-1; TRBD2 is a possible D gene (6 bases). The germline V gene has CDR1 LGHNA and CDR2 YSLEER. CDR3 length: 15 amino acids. Trimming removed 4 bases from V and 8 bases from J, with 18 bases in between. CDR3 DNA: TGCGCCAGCAGCCCCAGACAGTACGGGAGCGATGAGCAGTTCTTC. Translation: CASSPRQYGSDEQFF.

This clonotype was observed a few times. The chain uses TRBV7-2 and TRBJ2-1; 10 bases align to TRBD1. Germline CDR1 SGHTA, CDR2 FQGNSA. This CDR3 has 12 amino acids. The V and J ends lost 6 bases and 16 bases, in that order; junction bases with no gene match: 9. In nucleotides, the CDR3 is TGTGCCAGCAGTTTTATCGGACAGGGGGAATTCTTC. Translating it yields CASSFIGQGEFF.

This clonotype turned up a few times. This sequence joins TRBV20-1 and TRBJ2-1, with 7 nucleotides matching TRBD1. Germline lookup yields CDR1 DFQATT and CDR2 SNEGSKA (reference sequence). The CDR3 spans 14 residues. In DNA, the CDR3 is TGCAGCAGTACAGGGGTTCTAAGTTCAGAGGAGCAGTTCTTC. This gives the protein CSSTGVLSSEEQFF.

Many counts were recorded for this clonotype. This chain links TRBV7-2 with TRBJ2-1; 10 nucleotides agree with TRBD2. V shed 5 bases and J 10 bases; nucleotides not matched to a gene: 14. The CDR3 contains 16 residues. Germline V CDR1 and CDR2: SGHTA, FQGNSA. The CDR3 DNA is TGTGCCAGCAGCGACATTAGCGGGAGGCTCAAGGGAGAGCAGTTCTTC. Translation gives CASSDISGRLKGEQFF.

V is TRBV9 and J is TRBJ2-1; 12 bases agree with TRBD2. The V segment lost 6 bases and the J segment 5 bases; nucleotides outside the gene matches: 3. CDR1 and CDR2 from the germline V gene are SGDLS and YYNGEE. The CDR3 has 14 amino acids. The CDR3 sequence: CASNLAGGHNEQFF. CDR3 nucleotide sequence: TGTGCCAGCAACCTAGCGGGGGGGCACAATGAGCAGTTCTTC.

The chain is built from TRBV5-5 and TRBJ1-2, with D perhaps matching TRBD1 (5 bases). This CDR3 has 15 amino acids. V was clipped by 4 bases and J by 4 bases, with 17 bases between them. Germline-derived CDR1 and CDR2 are SGHKS and YYEKEE (reference sequence). DNA of the CDR3: TGTGCCAGCAGCCTCAACCCCGGGACGGCCTATGGCTACACCTTC. It encodes CASSLNPGTAYGYTF.

The chain is built from TRBV7-9 and TRBJ2-1, with 10 bases fitting TRBD2. Unmatched junction bases numbered 10, after V lost 5 bases and J lost 6 bases. This CDR3 contains 16 residues. Germline CDR1 SEHNR, CDR2 FQNEAQ (reference sequence). The DNA for the CDR3 is TGTGCCAGCAGCCAGCCTAGCGGGAGAAAAGGCAATGAGCAGTTCTTC. Amino acid sequence: CASSQPSGRKGNEQFF.

This clonotype was seen more than once but under ten times. The rearrangement joins TRBV7-9 to TRBJ2-5, with D possibly TRBD2 on 6 matching bases. The CDR3 extends over 15 amino acids. The germline gives CDR1 SEHNR, CDR2 FQNEAQ (reference sequence). Trimming stripped 1 base from V and 5 bases from J, with 14 bases between. Written as DNA, the CDR3 is TGTGCCAGCAGCTTAGTACGGCTGGAGGGGGAGACCCAGTACTTC. Protein sequence: CASSLVRLEGETQYF.

The chain uses TRBV7-2 and TRBJ2-1, with D perhaps assigned TRBD1 or TRBD2 (5 bases each). CDR1 and CDR2 (germline): SGHTA, FQGNSA. There are 15 residues in the CDR3. Trimming removed 1 base from V and 4 bases from J, with 11 bases in between. CDR3 sequence (DNA): TGTGCCAGCAGCTTAGAGGGGAGACTTTACAATGAGCAGTTCTTC. Protein product: CASSLEGRLYNEQFF.

CDR3 sequence: CASSLGQGGYTF. In DNA form, the CDR3 reads TGTGCCAGCAGCTTAGGACAAGGAGGCTACACCTTC. The V gene is TRBV7-9, the J gene TRBJ1-2, with no clear D. Germline-derived CDR1 and CDR2 are SEHNR and FQNEAQ (reference sequence). The CDR3 sequence is 12 residues long. Trimming took off 1 base at V and 8 bases at J, with 8 bases between the two ends. Full variable domain (rest looked up from reference TRBV7-9 and TRBJ1-2): DTGVSQNPRHKITKRGQNVTFRCDPISEHNRLYWYRQTLGQGPEFLTYFQNEAQLEKSRLLSDRFSAERPKGSFSTLEIQRTEQGDSAMYLCASSLGQGGYTFGSGTRLTVV.

The table lists this clonotype with many counts. The chain's CDR3 is CASSLTVGEGLYNEQFF. The CDR3, as DNA: TGTGCCAGCAGCTTAACGGTGGGGGAGGGCCTCTACAATGAGCAGTTCTTC. The rearrangement joins TRBV11-1 to TRBJ2-1; TRBD2 matches at 7 bases. The length of the CDR3 is 17 residues. From germline, CDR1 is SGHAT and CDR2 FQDESV (reference sequence). J was trimmed by 3 bases and V by 2 bases; bases with no gene match: 10.

V usage is TRBV23-1 and J usage is TRBJ2-1; D uncertain. TRBV23-1 is known as an ORF, though its function is uncertain. The CDR3 spans 17 residues. The ends were cut back, 0 bases at V and 0 bases at J, with 12 bases in the middle. The CDR3 DNA reads as TGCGCCAGCAGTCAATCGTTTTCCCCAAGCTCCTACAATGAGCAGTTCTTC. This encodes CASSQSFSPSSYNEQFF.

This clonotype was seen a handful of times. The V call is TRBV7-9, the J call TRBJ2-7; D possibly corresponds to TRBD2 (6 bases). The germline gives CDR1 SEHNR, CDR2 FQNEAQ (reference sequence). With 5 bases removed from V and 3 bases from J, the gap between germline ends came to 14 bases. CDR3 size: 14 residues. The CDR3 DNA sequence: TGTGCCAGCAGCCAACTAGCTTCTCACTACGAGCAGTACTTC. Translation gives CASSQLASHYEQYF.

J is TRBJ1-1 and V is TRBV7-2; D gene uncertain. Germline CDR1 SGHTA, CDR2 FQGNSA. The CDR3 is 13 residues long. V was trimmed by 4 bases and J by 2 bases, leaving 8 bases between them. The CDR3 sequence is CASSYPTNTEAFF. CDR3 sequence (DNA): TGTGCCAGCAGCTATCCGACTAACACTGAAGCTTTCTTT.

This chain uses TRBV7-6 with TRBJ2-1; the match to TRBD1 covers 7 bases. The germline gives CDR1 SGHVS, CDR2 FNYEAQ. CDR3 length equals 13 residues. The J segment lost 7 bases and the V segment lost 3 bases, leaving 3 bases of the junction unmatched. The CDR3 here is CASSFRGKNEQFF. The CDR3 DNA is TGTGCCAGCAGCTTCAGGGGGAAGAATGAGCAGTTCTTC.

This clonotype was detected a few times. The rearrangement links TRBV27 to TRBJ2-7; no reliable D call. V lost 5 bases, J lost 6 bases, and 11 bases lay in between. There are 12 residues in the CDR3. Germline V CDR1 and CDR2: MNHEY, SMNVEV (reference sequence). CDR3: CASSRRRTEQYF. CDR3 bases: TGTGCCAGCAGTCGACGCAGGACCGAGCAGTACTTC.

This clonotype was detected a few times. The chain has TRBV7-6 and TRBJ2-3; the D gene could be TRBD1 or TRBD2 (5 bases each). V dropped 3 bases and J dropped 0 bases, with 10 bases sitting between them. CDR3 size: 15 residues. Germline CDR1 is SGHVS and CDR2 is FNYEAQ. DNA for the CDR3: TGTGCCAGCAGCTTCCGGGACGAGAGCACAGATACGCAGTATTTT. It specifies CASSFRDESTDTQYF.

Only one count was recorded for this clonotype. V is TRBV7-8 and J is TRBJ1-1, with a possible D match to TRBD1 (6 bases). Germline V gives CDR1 SGHVS, CDR2 FQNEAQ. V dropped 5 bases and J dropped 5 bases, with 21 bases sitting between them. The CDR3 is made up of 16 amino acids. This CDR3 is CASSIKQGSIRTEAFF. The CDR3 nucleotides are TGTGCCAGCAGCATAAAACAGGGCTCGATTCGGACTGAAGCTTTCTTT.

The chain recombines TRBV7-8 with TRBJ2-3; 9 positions agree with TRBD2. The CDR3 consists of 16 residues. Germline CDR1 is SGHVS and CDR2 is FQNEAQ. V gave up 1 base and J gave up 5 bases; unmatched junction bases: 7. The CDR3 bases are TGTGCCAGCAGCTTAGGCGTAGCGGGAGTGATAGATACGCAGTATTTT. This sequence encodes CASSLGVAGVIDTQYF.

In this sample, this clonotype turned up a few times. J is TRBJ2-7 and V is TRBV19; D gene uncertain. V was pared by 3 bases and J by 2 bases, with 8 bases between. CDR1 and CDR2 (germline): LNHDA, SQIVND (reference sequence). The CDR3 runs 13 residues. The CDR3 nucleotides read TGTGCCAGTAGTATTGGTCATACCTACGAGCAGTACTTC. Its protein product is CASSIGHTYEQYF.

This chain connects TRBV12-3 or TRBV12-4 to TRBJ1-5; possible D gene TRBD1, 5 bases. The CDR3 runs 14 residues. Trimming pared 7 bases from V and 1 base from J, leaving 11 bases between. CDR3 sequence (DNA): TGTGCCAGCATTAGGTGGGGGAGCAATCAGCCCCAGCATTTT. This gives the protein CASIRWGSNQPQHF.

This clonotype has more than one count but fewer than ten. J is TRBJ2-2 and V is TRBV6-2 or TRBV6-3; maybe TRBD1 (6 bases). From germline, CDR1 is MNHEY and CDR2 SVGEGT. V was clipped by 0 bases and J by 7 bases, with 15 bases between them. This CDR3 spans 16 amino acids. The CDR3 coding sequence is TGTGCCAGCAGTTACTCGGTACCAGGGGTTGGCGGGGAGCTGTTTTTT. Amino acids: CASSYSVPGVGGELFF.